Shown below are 28 T cell receptor beta chains from a single sample sequenced in a study of T-cell memory formation after mild COVID-19 (dated by TCRdb to the early 2020s). The library was generated by 5' RACE. The instrument given in TCRdb is Illumina NovaSeq 6000. TCRdb itself trimmed the public reads at Q25 with fastp, ran MiXCR and retained productive beta chains. Every CDR3 protein is listed once, alongside the most common genes and DNA of its rows. This sample lists under 600,000 distinct CDR3 sequences; roughly 21% were detected once. The ten largest clonotypes hold under 8.5% of the sample. The sample was PBMCs or a T cell subset sorted from them (not recorded which). The source of these receptors is an adult woman who had mild COVID-19 (a few samples of this study predate the infection). The sample titles of this study are shuffled in the database, so cell type and time point are left out; the donor was told from shared clones.

This clonotype showed up just a few times. This chain links TRBV12-3 or TRBV12-4 with TRBJ2-3; TRBD2 matches at 8 bases. This CDR3 contains 15 residues. Trimming removed 6 bases from V and 4 bases from J; junction bases left unmatched: 9. The CDR3 spells CASSSSGRGADTQYF. The CDR3 DNA is TGTGCCAGCAGCTCAAGCGGGAGAGGCGCAGATACGCAGTATTTT.

This clonotype was picked up many times. The gene calls are TRBV21-1 and TRBJ2-7; the D call of TRBD2 is as the table states it, not checked on the DNA. TRBV21-1 is assigned pseudogene status. This CDR3 has 17 residues. In nucleotides, the CDR3 is TGTGCCAGCAGCTCTAACAAGGAGGGACGAGGACACTACGAGCAGTACTTC. It encodes CASSSNKEGRGHYEQYF.

The gene calls are TRBV12-3 or TRBV12-4 and TRBJ1-5; D call uncertain. This CDR3 is 15 amino acids long. V dropped 6 bases and J dropped 4 bases, with 16 bases sitting between them. CDR3 in DNA: TGTGCCAGCAGCCCTACCCGGGGAGGGAATCAGCCCCAGCATTTT. Protein: CASSPTRGGNQPQHF.

This clonotype has a handful of counts. The rearrangement joins TRBV5-1 to TRBJ1-2; 9 positions match TRBD1. The ends lost 3 bases at V and 5 bases at J; junction bases unmatched: 8. The CDR3 is 15 amino acids. The germline V gene encodes CDR1 SGHRS and CDR2 YFSETQ. CDR3 region: CASSSGQGWGYGYTF. The CDR3 DNA reads as TGCGCCAGCAGCTCGGGACAGGGATGGGGATATGGCTACACCTTC.

This clonotype has only a few counts. V and J are TRBV4-2 and TRBJ2-1; a weak D match, TRBD1 (6 bases). The germline V gene has CDR1 LGHNA and CDR2 YNFKEQ. V was trimmed by 6 bases and J by 0 bases, leaving 15 bases between them. The CDR3 is made up of 16 amino acids. The DNA of the CDR3 is TGTGCCAGCAGTCCAGCTGTAGGGGGCTCCTACAATGAGCAGTTCTTC. Protein: CASSPAVGGSYNEQFF.

This clonotype showed up just a few times. The chain has TRBV29-1 and TRBJ2-5; no definite D call. Germline V CDR1 and CDR2: SQVTM, ANQGSEA. The CDR3 contains 13 residues. V was pared by 0 bases and J by 5 bases, with 10 bases between. CDR3 protein: CSVEDGPGETQYF. Here the CDR3 DNA reads TGCAGCGTTGAAGATGGGCCTGGGGAGACCCAGTACTTC.

This clonotype has a handful of counts. V usage is TRBV12-3 or TRBV12-4 and J usage is TRBJ2-7; 11 nucleotides match TRBD2. The CDR3 covers 16 residues. V shed 5 bases, J shed 0 bases, and the junction held 6 bases outside the gene matches. The CDR3 region is CASSGLAGPISYEQYF. CDR3 DNA: TGTGCCAGCAGTGGACTAGCGGGCCCTATCTCCTACGAGCAGTACTTC.

The V and J genes are TRBV30 and TRBJ2-5, with 7 bases matching TRBD1. The CDR3 extends over 15 amino acids. The ends lost 1 base at V and 2 bases at J; junction bases unmatched: 7. Germline CDR1 and CDR2: GTSNPN and SVGIG (reference sequence). This CDR3 is CAWSGFGRGQETQYF. The CDR3 nucleotides are TGTGCCTGGAGTGGATTCGGCAGGGGGCAAGAGACCCAGTACTTC. Drawing the rest from reference TRBV30 and TRBJ2-5, the complete variable domain is SQTIHQWPATLVQPVGSPLSLECTVEGTSNPNLYWYRQAAGRGLQLLFYSVGIGQISSEVPQNLSASRPQDRQFILSSKKLLLSDSGFYLCAWSGFGRGQETQYFGPGTRLLVL.

The chain combines TRBV10-3 with TRBJ1-1; TRBD1 aligns across 8 bases. The CDR3 length is 15 residues. Trimming took 6 bases from V and 1 from J; bases not matched to a gene: 7. Germline V CDR1 and CDR2: ENHRY, SYGVKD. The CDR3: CAISFRDRTNTEAFF. CDR3 nucleotides: TGTGCCATCAGCTTCCGGGACAGGACGAACACTGAAGCTTTCTTT.

This clonotype has just a few counts. The chain couples TRBV3-1 to TRBJ2-7; D ambiguous. Trimming removed 1 base at V and 7 bases at J, with 8 bases between. Germline values: CDR1 LGHDT, CDR2 YNNKEL (reference sequence). The CDR3 consists of 12 residues. The CDR3 here is CASSQGLTEQYF. The DNA of the CDR3 is TGTGCCAGCAGCCAAGGGCTAACGGAGCAGTACTTC.

The gene calls are TRBV25-1 and TRBJ2-7; TRBD2 aligns across 9 bases. CDR3 size: 14 residues. V lost 3 bases and J lost 1; bases outside the gene matches: 1. Germline assignment: CDR1 MGHDK and CDR2 SYGVNS. The CDR3 spells CASSDSGGSYEQYF. CDR3 bases: TGTGCCAGCAGTGACAGCGGGGGGTCCTACGAGCAGTACTTC.

This clonotype was found a few times. The V call is TRBV5-6, the J call TRBJ2-7; 8 bases fit TRBD1. This CDR3 has 15 amino acids. Trimming cost V 3 bases and J 3 bases; bases outside gene matches: 8. Germline V lookup: CDR1 SGHDT, CDR2 YYEEEE. The CDR3 DNA is TGTGCCAGCAGCTCTTCTGGACAGGGCCTCTACGAGCAGTACTTC. This translates into CASSSSGQGLYEQYF.

This clonotype was found a few times. V usage is TRBV12-3 or TRBV12-4 and J usage is TRBJ2-7, with 9 bases matching TRBD2. J lost 2 bases, V lost 5 bases, and 7 bases had no gene match. The CDR3 sequence is 15 residues long. CDR3 protein: CASSPGVAGAYEQYF. The CDR3 DNA reads TGTGCCAGCAGTCCCGGGGTAGCGGGGGCCTACGAGCAGTACTTC.

DNA of the CDR3: TGTGCCAGCAGGCGGGGACGGAAAGCTTTCTTT. It specifies CASRRGRKAFF. The gene calls are TRBV12-3 or TRBV12-4 and TRBJ1-1, with a possible D match to TRBD1 (5 bases). The CDR3 length is 11 residues. The V end was cut by 6 bases, the J end by 9 bases, with 11 bases between.

The chain has TRBV20-1 and TRBJ1-2; TRBD1 matches 7 bases. CDR1 is DFQATT and CDR2 is SNEGSKA in the germline V gene (reference sequence). V lost 3 bases to trimming and J lost 4 bases; unmatched junction nucleotides: 11. This CDR3 is 15 amino acids long. The CDR3 sequence: CSASLGGRQGYGYTF. The CDR3 nucleotides are TGCAGTGCTAGTTTGGGGGGGCGACAGGGCTATGGCTACACCTTC.

This clonotype came up a few times. The V gene is TRBV4-1, the J gene TRBJ1-4; D gene uncertain. V lost 4 bases, J lost 7 bases, and 10 bases lay in between. CDR3 length equals 13 residues. Germline CDR1 MGHRA, CDR2 YSYEKL. CDR3: CASSPLVGEKLFF. CDR3 DNA: TGCGCCAGCAGCCCACTTGTGGGTGAAAAACTGTTTTTT.

This clonotype was picked up a small number of times. This sequence joins TRBV5-1 and TRBJ2-7; 9 bases match TRBD1. Germline CDR1 reads SGHRS; CDR2 reads YFSETQ. The CDR3 consists of 15 residues. After removal of 0 bases from V and 3 bases from J, the junction contained 4 bases not matched to a gene. The CDR3 reads CASSLGDRALYEQYF. The CDR3, as DNA: TGCGCCAGCAGCTTGGGGGACAGGGCTCTCTACGAGCAGTACTTC.

The chain couples TRBV5-1 to TRBJ2-1, with 8 nucleotides matching TRBD2. Germline CDR1 is SGHRS and CDR2 is YFSETQ. CDR3 length: 19 residues. V trimming: 4 bases; J trimming: 0 bases; junction bases outside the gene matches: 15. CDR3 coding DNA: TGCGCCAGCAGCGCGGGAGGTGTGCGGGGGACTAGCTCCTACAATGAGCAGTTCTTC. Translated, it gives CASSAGGVRGTSSYNEQFF.

This clonotype was found a few times. The gene calls are TRBV6-2 or TRBV6-3 and TRBJ2-3; D ambiguous. Germline V gives CDR1 MNHEY, CDR2 SVGEGT. Trimming took off 6 bases at V and 3 bases at J, with 16 bases between the two ends. CDR3 length: 15 amino acids. The CDR3 loop is CASSPSSLRTDTQYF. In DNA, the CDR3 is TGTGCCAGCAGCCCCAGTTCTTTAAGAACAGATACGCAGTATTTT.

This clonotype was seen a few times. The chain combines TRBV10-3 with TRBJ1-1, with 9 bases that match TRBD1. Germline-derived CDR1 and CDR2 are ENHRY and SYGVKD. The trim removed 0 bases at V and 1 base at J, leaving 3 bases unmatched. CDR3 length: 16 amino acids. CDR3 residues: CAISESGQGKNTEAFF. CDR3 DNA: TGTGCCATCAGTGAGTCGGGACAGGGAAAGAACACTGAAGCTTTCTTT.

The chain has TRBV27 and TRBJ1-1; D unclear. The CDR3 covers 13 residues. Trimming stripped 7 bases from V and 1 base from J, with 10 bases between. Germline CDR1 is MNHEY and CDR2 is SMNVEV (reference sequence). CDR3 region: CASKRGWNTEAFF. The CDR3, as DNA: TGTGCCAGCAAGCGGGGATGGAACACTGAAGCTTTCTTT.

This clonotype has more than one count but fewer than ten. The chain joins TRBV5-1 to TRBJ2-7; 10 bases are a match to TRBD2. The germline V gene has CDR1 SGHRS and CDR2 YFSETQ. J was trimmed by 5 bases and V by 1 base; bases with no gene match: 9. This CDR3 is 16 amino acids long. The CDR3 reads CASSLILAGVPHEQYF. The CDR3, as DNA: TGCGCCAGCAGCTTGATCCTAGCGGGAGTGCCCCACGAGCAGTACTTC.

This chain links TRBV20-1 with TRBJ1-1; 7 positions match TRBD1. V dropped 6 bases and J dropped 2; count of bases not matched to a gene: 3. The CDR3 has 12 amino acids. Germline V CDR1 and CDR2: DFQATT, SNEGSKA (reference sequence). The CDR3 is CSATGANTEAFF. Written as DNA, the CDR3 is TGCAGTGCCACAGGGGCCAACACTGAAGCTTTCTTT.

The chain has TRBV12-3 or TRBV12-4 and TRBJ1-3; D unclear. V was cut by 3 bases and J by 7 bases, with 10 bases left in between. This CDR3 region has 13 residues. CDR3 amino acids: CASSFNTGNTIYF. The CDR3 coding sequence is TGTGCCAGCAGTTTTAATACGGGGAACACCATATATTTT.

This clonotype was seen a few times. CDR3 sequence (DNA): TGCGCCAGCAGCTTGTGGACAGGTGGAAACACCATATATTTT. Translated, it gives CASSLWTGGNTIYF. The V and J genes are TRBV5-1 and TRBJ1-3; TRBD1 aligns across 7 bases. The CDR3 consists of 14 residues. Germline V lookup: CDR1 SGHRS, CDR2 YFSETQ. J was trimmed by 3 bases and V by 1 base; bases with no gene match: 1. Full variable domain (outside the CDR3, taken from reference TRBV5-1 and TRBJ1-3): KAGVTQTPRYLIKTRGQQVTLSCSPISGHRSVSWYQQTPGQGLQFLFEYFSETQRNKGNFPGRFSGRQFSNSRSEMNVSTLELGDSALYLCASSLWTGGNTIYFGEGSWLTVV.

This rearrangement joins TRBV28 to TRBJ2-1; TRBD2 matches at 8 bases. Germline CDR1 is MDHEN and CDR2 is SYDVKM. The CDR3 is 18 residues long. The junction had 20 bases not matched to a gene; V was cut back by 6 bases and J by 7 bases. Here the CDR3 DNA reads TGTGCCAGCAGGAACCCTAGAGTATTTGCGGGAGGCCGGAATGAGCAGTTCTTC. This codes for CASRNPRVFAGGRNEQFF. Using reference TRBV28 and TRBJ2-1 for the parts outside the CDR3, the full variable domain is DVKVTQSSRYLVKRTGEKVFLECVQDMDHENMFWYRQDPGLGLRLIYFSYDVKMKEKGDIPEGYSVSREKKERFSLILESASTNQTSMYLCASRNPRVFAGGRNEQFFGPGTRLTVL.

This clonotype has more than one count but fewer than ten. The chain has TRBV5-1 and TRBJ1-1; TRBD1 matches 7 bases. This CDR3 region has 14 residues. The V segment lost 2 bases and the J segment 1 base; nucleotides outside the gene matches: 2. CDR1 and CDR2 from the germline V gene are SGHRS and YFSETQ. CDR3 nucleotide sequence: TGCGCCAGCAGCTTTAACAGGGGGAACACTGAAGCTTTCTTT. Protein sequence: CASSFNRGNTEAFF.

The DNA for the CDR3 is TGCGCCAGCAGCCAGCAGACCGGGGACTGGCTCTCCCACCTTTATGGCTACACCTTC. This encodes CASSQQTGDWLSHLYGYTF. The rearrangement joins TRBV4-3 to TRBJ1-2, with D maybe TRBD1 (5 bases). The CDR3 runs to 19 residues. Germline lookup yields CDR1 LGHNA and CDR2 YSLEER. V gave up 3 bases and J gave up 5 bases, with 28 bases separating them.